This section outlines one TCR beta chain sequence together with its context. What antigen it recognizes has not been identified. Nothing much larger sits one base from this clone, and base qualities are not available. The sample belongs to a study of T cells in localized non-small cell lung cancer (dated by TCRdb to 2018 to 2021). Study-level background: T cell repertoires of approximately 250 early-stage NSCLC patients were analyzed, with tumors being compared against uninvolved tumor-adjacent lungs. The cohort comprised 236 treatment-naïve NSCLC patients with resected, localized lung tumors. A mean age of around 69 years was recorded for the NSCLC patients, of whom 129 were male and 100 to 110 were female.

The immunoSEQ Assay was used to sequence TCR beta CDR3 regions from DNA. The source study handled its data this way. To compute T cell density, TCR beta template counts were normalized to usable DNA, which was estimated by amplifying housekeeping genes. Richness was estimated using the preseqR package, with extrapolation to 400,000 templates for PBMC samples and to 120,000 templates for tissue samples. Clonality was defined as one minus Pielou's evenness. Tissue-enriched TCRs were identified by differential abundance testing using productive amino-acid clonotypes, minimum total count 5 and alpha 0.1. The Jaccard Index and the Morisita Overlap Index were used to measure how much the repertoires overlapped between compartments. TCR beta CDR3s were clustered by GLIPH together with public tetramer-defined viral CDR3s, and at least three viral sequences plus V-gene enrichment were required for viral motifs. Sourced from immuneACCESS, this table was stored by TCRdb with only in-frame sequences that have V and J called. A share of the clones is absent; for the studies checked, an unresolved V gene accounts for under half, and the remainder has no known explanation. For V, J and clone size, that table is used; D and trimming come from the DNA. The sample profile shows nearly 35,000 clones; 75% to 95% of them were found once. The leading ten clones occupy 12% of the sample.

At diagnosis, tumor, uninvolved tumor-adjacent lung and peripheral blood were collected and then preserved as a mix of FFPE and fresh-frozen material. For TCR repertoire profiling, the blood samples were analyzed as peripheral blood mononuclear cells. The study at large found these results: Because multi-region sequencing of the tumors was not done, intratumor heterogeneity could not be ruled out. Because of the exploratory design, TCR variables were selected using unadjusted p-values without false-discovery rate correction. Of the top 100 tumor clones, a median of approximately 60 were detected in paired uninvolved adjacent lung; approximately 28 were also among that lung's top 100. Uninvolved tumor-adjacent lung showed the highest T cell clonality, higher than tumor, which suggests more focused antigenic responses in the uninvolved tumor-adjacent lung. Higher blood T cell density associated with longer overall survival, while higher adjacent-lung clonality associated with shorter survival.

The TCR sequence derives from a female donor over 55 with stage II lung adenocarcinoma. Sequencing used peripheral blood mononuclear cells, obtained before any cancer treatment.

Here is the DNA: TGTGCCTTGGTGGGGGCTAAATTGGGCGCACTCAACTATGGCTACACCTTC. This is translated as CALVGAKLGALNYGYTF. This chain joins TRBV30 to TRBJ1-2; TRBD1 is possibly the D segment (6 matching bases). Sequences GTSNPN (CDR1) and SVGIG (CDR2) are obtained from the germline V gene (reference sequence). Deletion took 7 bases off V and 2 bases off J, with a span of 26 bases between the germline ends. The cysteine opens and the phenylalanine closes a CDR3 of 17 amino acids. Here the CDR3 DNA is all that survives: 51 bases in frame from base 1.